Below are 32 T cell receptor beta chains sequenced from a single sample in a study of T-cell memory formation after mild COVID-19. TCRdb re-called the 5' RACE reads with MiXCR, one entry per CDR3 protein. The sample contains more than 110,000 distinct CDR3 sequences, under 30% of which appear only once. Material: PBMCs or a T cell subset sorted from them (not recorded which). These receptors were obtained from an adult woman who had mild COVID-19 (a few samples of this study predate the infection). Cell type and time point are not known.

This clonotype was counted only a few times. This chain joins TRBV11-3 and TRBJ2-1, with TRBD2 matching 10 bases. Germline lookup yields CDR1 SGHNT and CDR2 YENEEA. The CDR3 totals 15 residues. After removal of 3 bases from V and 7 bases from J, the junction contained 6 bases not matched to a gene. In nucleotides, the CDR3 is TGTGCCAGCAGCTTTAGCGGGGGGTCGTTTAATGAGCAGTTCTTC. It encodes CASSFSGGSFNEQFF. The variable domain in full, with the rest retrieved from reference TRBV11-3 and TRBJ2-1, is EAGVVQSPRYKIIEKKQPVAFWCNPISGHNTLYWYLQNLGQGPELLIRYENEEAVDDSQLPKDRFSAERLKGVDSTLKIQPAELGDSAVYLCASSFSGGSFNEQFFGPGTRLTVL.

The table lists this clonotype with a few counts. The chain employs TRBV29-1 and TRBJ2-7, with D possibly being TRBD2 (7 bases). The CDR3 loop spans 15 amino acids. CDR1 is SQVTM, CDR2 ANQGSEA, per germline. Trimming removed 0 bases from V and 0 bases from J, with 12 bases in between. For the CDR3, the DNA is TGCAGCGTTGAAGAGGAGGGAGGGGGCTCCTACGAGCAGTACTTC. Its protein product is CSVEEEGGGSYEQYF.

The table lists this clonotype with a few counts. V is TRBV7-9 and J is TRBJ1-1; TRBD1 is a possible D gene (6 bases). The CDR3 loop spans 12 amino acids. V was cut by 6 bases and J by 4 bases, with 9 bases left in between. The germline V gene has CDR1 SEHNR and CDR2 FQNEAQ (reference sequence). As DNA, the CDR3 is TGTGCCAGCAGTCCAGGGGCCACTGAAGCTTTCTTT. This sequence encodes CASSPGATEAFF.

The chain combines TRBV7-8 with TRBJ2-4, with TRBD1 matching over 7 bases. Germline V gives CDR1 SGHVS, CDR2 FQNEAQ. Trimming at V came to 3 bases and at J to 4 bases, leaving 9 bases not matched to a gene. CDR3 size: 16 residues. This CDR3 is CASSLSKKTGKNIQYF. The CDR3 bases are TGTGCCAGCAGCTTGTCAAAAAAGACAGGGAAAAACATTCAGTACTTC. Based on the CDR3 plus reference TRBV7-8 and TRBJ2-4, the full variable domain is GAGVSQSPRYKVAKRGQDVALRCDPISGHVSLFWYQQALGQGPEFLTYFQNEAQLDKSGLPSDRFFAERPEGSVSTLKIQRTQQEDSAVYLCASSLSKKTGKNIQYFGAGTRLSVL.

The chain employs TRBV27 and TRBJ2-5; TRBD2 matches 9 bases. The CDR3 has 16 residues. J was trimmed by 3 bases and V by 4 bases; bases with no gene match: 9. Per the germline V gene, CDR1 is MNHEY and CDR2 is SMNVEV (reference sequence). The CDR3 loop is CASSSLGVAGEETQYF. The DNA for the CDR3 is TGTGCCAGCAGTTCCCTGGGAGTAGCGGGGGAAGAGACCCAGTACTTC.

This clonotype has more than one count but fewer than ten. V usage is TRBV7-6 and J usage is TRBJ1-1, with D perhaps matching TRBD1 (6 bases). Trimming took off 1 base at V and 4 bases at J, with 13 bases between the two ends. Per the germline V gene, CDR1 is SGHVS and CDR2 is FNYEAQ. The CDR3 runs to 15 residues. The CDR3 bases are TGTGCCAGCAGCTTAGAACCTCAGGGGCTCACTGAAGCTTTCTTT. Its protein is CASSLEPQGLTEAFF.

This clonotype was observed a handful of times. The J gene is TRBJ2-2, the V gene TRBV20-1; either TRBD1 or TRBD2 may supply D (5 bases each). The CDR3 totals 20 residues. Germline assignment: CDR1 DFQATT and CDR2 SNEGSKA (reference sequence). Trimming took 0 bases from V and 6 from J, leaving 29 bases between them. CDR3 amino acids: CSARDPTRWSGDDIPGELFF. The CDR3, as DNA: TGCAGTGCTAGAGATCCTACGCGGTGGAGTGGGGACGATATACCCGGGGAGCTGTTTTTT.

This clonotype was seen only a few times. The genes are TRBV4-1 and TRBJ2-5; D not resolved. Germline CDR1 reads MGHRA; CDR2 reads YSYEKL. V was clipped by 1 base and J by 7 bases, with 10 bases between them. This CDR3 region has 13 residues. CDR3 in DNA: TGCGCCAGCAGCCAAGGGGTTTCGGGGACCCAGTACTTC. This gives the protein CASSQGVSGTQYF.

The table lists this clonotype with a few counts. This chain joins TRBV12-3 or TRBV12-4 and TRBJ2-1; no definite D call. Trimming took off 2 bases at V and 7 bases at J, with 6 bases between the two ends. The CDR3 runs to 12 residues. CDR3 residues: CASSLQANEQFF. Here the CDR3 DNA reads TGTGCCAGCAGTTTACAAGCGAATGAGCAGTTCTTC.

This clonotype was seen more than once but under ten times. This chain connects TRBV5-1 to TRBJ2-5; D is undetermined. Between the trimmed V and J ends, which lost 0 bases and 1 base, there was a span of 16 bases. This CDR3 is 17 amino acids long. Germline lookup yields CDR1 SGHRS and CDR2 YFSETQ. The CDR3 DNA follows: TGCGCCAGCAGCTTGGGGGAAGGATGGGCAGGCCAAGAGACCCAGTACTTC. The encoded protein is CASSLGEGWAGQETQYF.

This clonotype was counted only a few times. This chain uses TRBV27 with TRBJ2-7; D not certain. Germline V gives CDR1 MNHEY, CDR2 SMNVEV (reference sequence). The V and J ends lost 2 bases and 3 bases respectively, with 8 bases between them. This CDR3 region has 13 residues. CDR3 region: CASSLGRHYEQYF. CDR3 sequence (DNA): TGTGCCAGCAGTTTAGGACGGCACTACGAGCAGTACTTC.

This clonotype appeared a few times. V and J are TRBV4-1 and TRBJ2-4; D unclear. V lost 0 bases to trimming and J lost 2 bases, with 8 bases between them. This CDR3 has 15 amino acids. The germline CDR1 and CDR2 sequences are MGHRA and YSYEKL. CDR3 bases: TGCGCCAGCAGCCAAGAACCAGGATCCAAAAACATTCAGTACTTC. Translated, it gives CASSQEPGSKNIQYF.

The chain combines TRBV5-6 with TRBJ2-3; the D gene is possibly TRBD1 (6 bases). The CDR3 extends over 15 amino acids. Germline loops: CDR1 SGHDT, CDR2 YYEEEE. V lost 3 bases, J lost 0 bases, and 11 bases lay in between. The CDR3 is CASSWGHPSTDTQYF. For the CDR3, the DNA is TGTGCCAGCAGCTGGGGACACCCGAGCACAGATACGCAGTATTTT.

In its sample, this clonotype was seen a few times. The gene calls are TRBV4-3 and TRBJ2-7; D might be TRBD2 (6 bases). Germline V CDR1 and CDR2: LGHNA, YSLEER. The CDR3 is 17 residues long. Trimming stripped 4 bases from V and 3 bases from J, with 22 bases between. The CDR3 region is CASSPGVWDGGIYEQYF. In DNA, the CDR3 is TGCGCCAGCAGCCCGGGGGTGTGGGATGGAGGGATCTACGAGCAGTACTTC.

This chain connects TRBV19 to TRBJ1-1; possibly TRBD1 for D (5 bases). Trimming shortened V by 1 base and J by 0 bases, and 18 bases separated the two germline ends. There are 18 residues in the CDR3. The germline CDR1 and CDR2 sequences are LNHDA and SQIVND (reference sequence). The CDR3, as DNA: TGTGCCAGTAGTATAGTGGTCGCAGGGCGAACACTGAACACTGAAGCTTTCTTT. Protein: CASSIVVAGRTLNTEAFF.

This clonotype occurred a few times. Written as DNA, the CDR3 is TGTGCCACCAGCCGACAGGGAATGTTGGAGACCCAGTACTTC. This translates into CATSRQGMLETQYF. The chain carries TRBV24-1 and TRBJ2-5; 7 bases match TRBD1. With V trimmed by 7 bases and J by 5 bases, 9 bases remained unmatched. The CDR3 is 14 residues long. Germline loops: CDR1 KGHDR, CDR2 SFDVKD.

This clonotype was recorded many times. The chain combines TRBV7-8 with TRBJ2-5; D is unresolved. Deletions cut 4 bases from V and 8 bases from J, with 5 bases between. Germline-derived CDR1 and CDR2 are SGHVS and FQNEAQ. This CDR3 has 10 residues. The CDR3 bases are TGTGCCAGCAGCTCCGAAACCCAGTACTTC. Encoded protein: CASSSETQYF.

This clonotype showed up just a few times. The chain is built from TRBV2 and TRBJ2-2; D not certain. The CDR3 covers 14 residues. CDR1 is SNHLY, CDR2 FYNNEI, per germline. V gave up 5 bases and J gave up 6 bases, with 13 bases separating them. The CDR3: CASSSGEASGELFF. The DNA of the CDR3 is TGTGCCAGCAGTTCCGGAGAGGCGTCCGGGGAGCTGTTTTTT.

This clonotype was seen a handful of times. This rearrangement joins TRBV11-3 to TRBJ1-1, with D possibly matching TRBD1 (5 bases). This CDR3 region has 15 residues. From germline, CDR1 is SGHNT and CDR2 YENEEA. The germline V and J ends were trimmed by 4 bases and 1 base, with 13 bases remaining between them. The CDR3 loop is CASSSRDGRNTEAFF. In DNA, the CDR3 is TGTGCCAGCAGCTCCCGGGACGGGAGGAACACTGAAGCTTTCTTT.

The chain uses TRBV5-1 and TRBJ2-1; no reliable D call. V was pared by 0 bases and J by 5 bases, with 9 bases between. The CDR3 consists of 14 residues. Germline CDR1 is SGHRS and CDR2 is YFSETQ. CDR3 sequence reads: CASSLETLNNEQFF. CDR3 bases: TGCGCCAGCAGCTTGGAGACACTTAACAATGAGCAGTTCTTC.

This clonotype was seen a handful of times. The chain combines TRBV29-1 with TRBJ2-7; a weak D match, TRBD1 (5 bases). Germline loops: CDR1 SQVTM, CDR2 ANQGSEA. This CDR3 is built from 13 residues. Trimming stripped 2 bases from V and 3 bases from J, with 11 bases between. This CDR3 is CSVEQGRGYEQYF. CDR3 coding DNA: TGCAGCGTTGAACAGGGAAGAGGCTACGAGCAGTACTTC.

The chain recombines TRBV12-3 or TRBV12-4 with TRBJ2-5; D remains ambiguous. V lost 6 bases, J lost 2 bases, and 16 bases lay in between. The CDR3 loop spans 15 amino acids. The CDR3 nucleotides are TGTGCCAGCAGCCCTCCCCTAACGGATCAAGAGACCCAGTACTTC. Its translation: CASSPPLTDQETQYF.

This rearrangement joins TRBV5-1 to TRBJ2-4; a weak D match, TRBD2 (5 bases). Germline V gene sequence: CDR1 SGHRS, CDR2 YFSETQ. V lost 0 bases and J 1 base, leaving 11 bases between the germline ends. The CDR3 has 16 amino acids. CDR3 loop: CASSLDRPGAKNIQYF. CDR3 nucleotide sequence: TGCGCCAGCAGCTTGGATCGTCCGGGGGCCAAAAACATTCAGTACTTC.

V and J are TRBV9 and TRBJ2-7; 7 positions agree with TRBD2. CDR3 length: 15 amino acids. V gave up 0 bases and J gave up 5 bases; unmatched junction bases: 8. Germline CDR1 and CDR2: SGDLS and YYNGEE. CDR3 in amino acids: CASSVGATSTHEQYF. As DNA, the CDR3 is TGTGCCAGCAGCGTAGGGGCGACTAGCACGCACGAGCAGTACTTC.

J is TRBJ2-7 and V is TRBV7-9, with D possibly being TRBD2 (6 bases). The CDR3 contains 13 residues. Trimming took off 5 bases at V and 2 bases at J, with 10 bases between the two ends. From germline, CDR1 is SEHNR and CDR2 FQNEAQ (reference sequence). In nucleotides, the CDR3 is TGTGCCAGCAGCCCGGGAGTGGCCTACGAGCAGTACTTC. Translation: CASSPGVAYEQYF.

The genes are TRBV14 and TRBJ2-5; 12 bases match TRBD1. CDR1 and CDR2 (germline): SGHDN, FVKESK. The CDR3 contains 16 residues. J gave up 5 bases and V 6 bases, and 10 bases lay outside the gene matches. CDR3 nucleotide sequence: TGTGCCAGCAGTTCCGGGACAGGGGGCTATGGGGAGACCCAGTACTTC. It encodes CASSSGTGGYGETQYF. The full variable domain, its missing parts supplied by reference TRBV14 and TRBJ2-5, is EAGVTQFPSHSVIEKGQTVTLRCDPISGHDNLYWYRRVMGKEIKFLLHFVKESKQDESGMPNNRFLAERTGGTYSTLKVQPAELEDSGVYFCASSSGTGGYGETQYFGPGTRLLVL.

The chain employs TRBV29-1 and TRBJ1-1; the D is unclear. The V end was cut by 7 bases, the J end by 3 bases, with 6 bases between. The CDR3 extends over 10 amino acids. Germline loops: CDR1 SQVTM, CDR2 ANQGSEA. In DNA form, the CDR3 reads TGCAGCGCCCTGTACACTGAAGCTTTCTTT. Protein: CSALYTEAFF.

The chain employs TRBV29-1 and TRBJ2-7, with D perhaps matching TRBD1 or TRBD2 (5 bases each). Trimming left V 6 bases short and J 6 bases short, with 12 bases between. The CDR3 runs to 11 residues. In germline, CDR1 is SQVTM, CDR2 ANQGSEA. This CDR3 reads CSVVTRGEQYF. For the CDR3, the DNA is TGCAGCGTGGTAACTAGGGGCGAGCAGTACTTC.

This clonotype was seen only a few times. The chain employs TRBV5-5 and TRBJ2-3; TRBD1 is a possible D gene (5 bases). The CDR3 sequence is 14 residues long. Germline-derived CDR1 and CDR2 are SGHKS and YYEKEE (reference sequence). Trimming took 6 bases from V and 1 from J, leaving 12 bases between them. The CDR3 sequence: CASTRSRGTDTQYF. The DNA for the CDR3 is TGTGCCAGCACCCGAAGCAGGGGCACAGATACGCAGTATTTT.

V gene TRBV27 combines with J gene TRBJ1-2, with D tentatively TRBD1 (5 bases). V lost 3 bases to trimming and J lost 7 bases, with 12 bases between them. The CDR3 runs 13 residues. Germline V gene lookup returns CDR1 MNHEY and CDR2 SMNVEV (reference sequence). The DNA for the CDR3 is TGTGCCAGCAGTTTCGGGGCGGAAGGTGGCTACACCTTC. This translates into CASSFGAEGGYTF.

The chain combines TRBV24-1 with TRBJ2-1; D uncertain. The CDR3 covers 14 residues. Germline CDR1 and CDR2: KGHDR and SFDVKD. V was pared by 9 bases and J by 0 bases, with 11 bases between. CDR3 in amino acids: CATAGSGSYNEQFF. In DNA form, the CDR3 reads TGTGCCACCGCCGGGTCTGGCTCCTACAATGAGCAGTTCTTC.

The CDR3: CASSHRGRGDGNEQFF. CDR3 DNA: TGCGCCAGCAGCCACCGCGGGAGAGGGGATGGCAATGAGCAGTTCTTC. The chain employs TRBV4-1 and TRBJ2-1, with 7 bases matching TRBD2. J lost 6 bases, V lost 3 bases, and 11 bases had no gene match. The V gene's germline CDR1 is MGHRA and CDR2 YSYEKL. The CDR3 is 16 residues long.